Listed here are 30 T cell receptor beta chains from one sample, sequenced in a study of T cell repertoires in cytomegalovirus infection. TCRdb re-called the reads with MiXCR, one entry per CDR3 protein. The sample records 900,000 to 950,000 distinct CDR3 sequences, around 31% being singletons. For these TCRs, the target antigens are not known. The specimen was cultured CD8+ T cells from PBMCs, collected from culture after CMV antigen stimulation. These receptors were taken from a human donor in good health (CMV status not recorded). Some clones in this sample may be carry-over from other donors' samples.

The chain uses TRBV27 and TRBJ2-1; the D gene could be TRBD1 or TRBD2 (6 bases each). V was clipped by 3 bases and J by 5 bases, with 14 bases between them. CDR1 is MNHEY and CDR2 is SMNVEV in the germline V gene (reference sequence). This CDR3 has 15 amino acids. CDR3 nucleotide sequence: TGTGCCAGCAGTTTTCACGGGGGCCGCAACAATGAGCAGTTCTTC. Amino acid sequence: CASSFHGGRNNEQFF.

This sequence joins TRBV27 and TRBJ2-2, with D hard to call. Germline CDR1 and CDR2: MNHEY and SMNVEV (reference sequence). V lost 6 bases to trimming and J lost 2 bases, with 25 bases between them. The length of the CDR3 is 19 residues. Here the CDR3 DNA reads TGTGCCAGCAGCCCCTCCGTTTTCCGCAAAGGAACCAACACCGGGGAGCTGTTTTTT. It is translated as CASSPSVFRKGTNTGELFF.

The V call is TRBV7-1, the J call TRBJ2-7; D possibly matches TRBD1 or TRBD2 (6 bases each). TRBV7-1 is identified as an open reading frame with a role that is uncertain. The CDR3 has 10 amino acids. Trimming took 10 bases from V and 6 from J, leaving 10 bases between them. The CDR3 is CATGGCEQYF. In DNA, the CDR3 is TGTGCCACCGGGGGCTGCGAGCAGTACTTC.

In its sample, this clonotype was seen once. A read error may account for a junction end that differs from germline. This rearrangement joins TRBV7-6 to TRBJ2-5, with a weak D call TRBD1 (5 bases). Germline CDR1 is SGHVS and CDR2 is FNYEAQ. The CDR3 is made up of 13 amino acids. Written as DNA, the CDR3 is TGTGTCAGCAGCAGCAGGGACCAAGAGACCCAGTACTTC. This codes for CVSSSRDQETQYF.

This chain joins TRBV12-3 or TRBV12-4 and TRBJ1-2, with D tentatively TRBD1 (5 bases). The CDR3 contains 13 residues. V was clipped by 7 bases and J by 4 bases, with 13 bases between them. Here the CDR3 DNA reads TGTGCCAGCATAGTGACAGCCTGCTATGGCTACACCTTC. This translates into CASIVTACYGYTF.

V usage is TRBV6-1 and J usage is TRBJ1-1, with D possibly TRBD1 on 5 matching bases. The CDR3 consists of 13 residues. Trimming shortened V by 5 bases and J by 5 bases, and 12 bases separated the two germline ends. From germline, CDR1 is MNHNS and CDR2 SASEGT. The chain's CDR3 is CASSYRQRTEAFF. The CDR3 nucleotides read TGTGCCAGCAGTTACCGACAGAGGACTGAAGCTTTCTTT.

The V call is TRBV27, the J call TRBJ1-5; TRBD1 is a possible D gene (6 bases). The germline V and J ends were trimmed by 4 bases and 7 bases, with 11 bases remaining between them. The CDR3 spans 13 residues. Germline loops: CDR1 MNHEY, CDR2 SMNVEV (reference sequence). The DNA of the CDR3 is TGTGCCAGCAGTTCAGGGGAACGACAGCCCCAGCATTTT. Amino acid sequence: CASSSGERQPQHF.

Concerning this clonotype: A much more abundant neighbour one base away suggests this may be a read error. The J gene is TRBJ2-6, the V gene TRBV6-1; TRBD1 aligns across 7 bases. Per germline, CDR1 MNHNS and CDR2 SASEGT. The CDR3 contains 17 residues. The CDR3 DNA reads TGTGCAAGCAACATCCGTGACAGGGTCTCTGGGACCAACGTCCTGACTTTC. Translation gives CASNIRDRVSGTNVLTF.

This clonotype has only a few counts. The CDR3 spells CASSSGGGIQETQYF. CDR3 nucleotides: TGTGCCAGCAGTTCTGGCGGGGGGATCCAAGAGACCCAGTACTTC. The chain carries TRBV12-3 or TRBV12-4 and TRBJ2-5, with TRBD2 identical over 8 bases. The length of the CDR3 is 15 residues. The trim removed 4 bases at V and 1 base at J, leaving 5 bases unmatched.

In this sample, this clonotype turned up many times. This chain's CDR3 is CASSPLGPGELFF. Here the CDR3 DNA reads TGTGCCAGCAGCCCCCTTGGGCCCGGGGAGCTGTTTTTT. The genes are TRBV7-2 and TRBJ2-2; no definite D call. V shed 5 bases and J shed 6 bases, with 10 bases lying between them. The CDR3 has 13 residues. Germline CDR1 and CDR2: SGHTA and FQGNSA.

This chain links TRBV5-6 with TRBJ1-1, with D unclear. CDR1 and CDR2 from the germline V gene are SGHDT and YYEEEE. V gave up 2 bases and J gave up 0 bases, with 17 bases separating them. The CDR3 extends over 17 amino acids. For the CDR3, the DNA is TGTGCCAGCAGCTTTATTGGGAATGGGATCATGAACACTGAAGCTTTCTTT. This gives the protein CASSFIGNGIMNTEAFF. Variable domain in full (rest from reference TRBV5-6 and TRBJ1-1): DAGVTQSPTHLIKTRGQQVTLRCSPKSGHDTVSWYQQALGQGPQFIFQYYEEEERQRGNFPDRFSGHQFPNYSSELNVNALLLGDSALYLCASSFIGNGIMNTEAFFGQGTRLTVV.

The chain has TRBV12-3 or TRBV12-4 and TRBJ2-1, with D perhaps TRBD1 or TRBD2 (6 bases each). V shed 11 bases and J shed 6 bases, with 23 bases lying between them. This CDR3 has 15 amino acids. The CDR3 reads CAGTSLEGGPNEQFF. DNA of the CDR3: TGTGCCGGCACATCACTAGAAGGGGGGCCCAATGAGCAGTTCTTC.

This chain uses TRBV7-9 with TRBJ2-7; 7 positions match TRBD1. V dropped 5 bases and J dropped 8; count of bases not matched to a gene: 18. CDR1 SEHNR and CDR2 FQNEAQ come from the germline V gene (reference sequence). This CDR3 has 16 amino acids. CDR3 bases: TGTGCCAGCAGCCCCGGTGAGGGGGCCTCGATTGGGAAGCAGTACGTC. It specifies CASSPGEGASIGKQYV.

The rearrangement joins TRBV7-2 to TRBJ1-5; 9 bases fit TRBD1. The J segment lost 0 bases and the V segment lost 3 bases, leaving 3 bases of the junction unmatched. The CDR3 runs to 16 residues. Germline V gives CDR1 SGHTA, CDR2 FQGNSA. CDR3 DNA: TGTGCCAGCAGCTTCGACAGGGGGTATAGCAATCAGCCCCAGCATTTT. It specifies CASSFDRGYSNQPQHF.

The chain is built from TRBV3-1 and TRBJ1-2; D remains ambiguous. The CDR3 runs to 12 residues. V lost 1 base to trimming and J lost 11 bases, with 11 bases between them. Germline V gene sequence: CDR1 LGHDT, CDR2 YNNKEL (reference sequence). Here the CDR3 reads CASSQGGVGYTF. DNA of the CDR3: TGTGCCAGCAGCCAAGGGGGAGTGGGGTACACCTTC.

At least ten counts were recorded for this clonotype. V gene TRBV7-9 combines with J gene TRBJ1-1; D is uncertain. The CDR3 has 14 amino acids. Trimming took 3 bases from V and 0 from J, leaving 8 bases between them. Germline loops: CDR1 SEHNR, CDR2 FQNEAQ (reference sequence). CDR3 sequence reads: CASSFDMVNTEAFF. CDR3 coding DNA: TGTGCCAGCAGCTTTGATATGGTGAACACTGAAGCTTTCTTT.

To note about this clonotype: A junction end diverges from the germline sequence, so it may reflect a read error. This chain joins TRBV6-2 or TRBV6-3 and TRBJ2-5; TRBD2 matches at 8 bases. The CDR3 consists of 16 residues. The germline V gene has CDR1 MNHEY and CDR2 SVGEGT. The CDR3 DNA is TGTGCCAGTAGTTACAACCGCGGGGGGTCACAAGAGACCCAGTACTTC. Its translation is CASSYNRGGSQETQYF.

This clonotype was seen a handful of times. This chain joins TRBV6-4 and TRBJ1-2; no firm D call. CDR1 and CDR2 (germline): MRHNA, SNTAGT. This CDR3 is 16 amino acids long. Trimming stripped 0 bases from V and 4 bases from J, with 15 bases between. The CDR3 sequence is CASSDSIGLNIYGYTF. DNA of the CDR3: TGTGCCAGCAGTGACTCGATTGGACTCAACATCTATGGCTACACCTTC.

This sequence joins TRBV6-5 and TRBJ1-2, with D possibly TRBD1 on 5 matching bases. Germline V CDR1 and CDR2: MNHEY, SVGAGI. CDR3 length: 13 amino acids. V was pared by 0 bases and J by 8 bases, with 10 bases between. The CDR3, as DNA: TGTGCCAGCAGTTACTCGACCGGGACGGGCTACACCTTC. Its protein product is CASSYSTGTGYTF.

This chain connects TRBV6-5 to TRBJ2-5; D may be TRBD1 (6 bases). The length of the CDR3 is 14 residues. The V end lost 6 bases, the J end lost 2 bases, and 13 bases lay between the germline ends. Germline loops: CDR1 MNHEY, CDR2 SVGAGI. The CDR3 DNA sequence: TGTGCCAGCAGCCCCGGACAGATACAAGAGACCCAGTACTTC. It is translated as CASSPGQIQETQYF.

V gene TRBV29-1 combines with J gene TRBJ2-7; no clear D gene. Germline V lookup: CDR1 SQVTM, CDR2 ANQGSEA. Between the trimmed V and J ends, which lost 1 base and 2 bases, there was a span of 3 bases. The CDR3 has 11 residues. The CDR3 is CSVEVAYEQYF. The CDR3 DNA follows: TGCAGCGTTGAAGTGGCCTACGAGCAGTACTTC.

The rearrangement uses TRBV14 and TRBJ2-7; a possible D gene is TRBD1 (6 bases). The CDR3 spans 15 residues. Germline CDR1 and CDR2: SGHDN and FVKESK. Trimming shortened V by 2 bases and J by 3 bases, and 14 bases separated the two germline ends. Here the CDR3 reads CASSQCRGQGYEQYF. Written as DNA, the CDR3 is TGTGCCAGCAGCCAATGCAGGGGCCAAGGCTACGAGCAGTACTTC.

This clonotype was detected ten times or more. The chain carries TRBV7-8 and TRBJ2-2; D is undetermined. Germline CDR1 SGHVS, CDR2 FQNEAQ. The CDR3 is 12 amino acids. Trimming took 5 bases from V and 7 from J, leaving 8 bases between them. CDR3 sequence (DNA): TGTGCCAGCAGCAGCCATAGCGGGGAGCTGTTTTTT. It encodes CASSSHSGELFF.

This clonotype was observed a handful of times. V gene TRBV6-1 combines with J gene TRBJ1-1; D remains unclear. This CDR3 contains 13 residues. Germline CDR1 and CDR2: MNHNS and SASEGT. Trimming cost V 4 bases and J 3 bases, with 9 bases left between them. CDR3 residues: CASSASPYTEAFF. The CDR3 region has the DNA TGTGCCAGCAGTGCATCTCCGTACACTGAAGCTTTCTTT.

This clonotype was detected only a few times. The CDR3 bases are TGTGCCAGCTTGGTTAAGCGGGGGGGCACAGATACGCAGTATTTT. Amino acid sequence: CASLVKRGGTDTQYF. The chain has TRBV2 and TRBJ2-3; 9 bases match TRBD2. The germline CDR1 and CDR2 sequences are SNHLY and FYNNEI. The CDR3 loop spans 15 amino acids. V lost 8 bases to trimming and J lost 1 base; unmatched junction nucleotides: 7.

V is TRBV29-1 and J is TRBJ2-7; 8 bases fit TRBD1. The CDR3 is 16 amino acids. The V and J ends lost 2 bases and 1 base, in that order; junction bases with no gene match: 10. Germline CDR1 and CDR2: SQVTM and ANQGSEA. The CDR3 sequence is CSVETGQGPPSYEQYF. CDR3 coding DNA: TGCAGCGTTGAAACCGGACAGGGCCCACCATCCTACGAGCAGTACTTC.

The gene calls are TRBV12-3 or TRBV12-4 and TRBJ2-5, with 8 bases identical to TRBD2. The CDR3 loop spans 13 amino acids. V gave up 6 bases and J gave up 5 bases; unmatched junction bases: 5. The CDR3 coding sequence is TGTGCCAGCAGGGGACTAGATGTGGAGACCCAGTACTTC. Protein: CASRGLDVETQYF.

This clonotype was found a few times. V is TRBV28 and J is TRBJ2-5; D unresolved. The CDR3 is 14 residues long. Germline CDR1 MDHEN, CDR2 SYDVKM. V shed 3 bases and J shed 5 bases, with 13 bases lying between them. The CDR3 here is CASSFYYGRETQYF. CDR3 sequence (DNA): TGTGCCAGCAGTTTCTATTATGGACGGGAGACCCAGTACTTC.

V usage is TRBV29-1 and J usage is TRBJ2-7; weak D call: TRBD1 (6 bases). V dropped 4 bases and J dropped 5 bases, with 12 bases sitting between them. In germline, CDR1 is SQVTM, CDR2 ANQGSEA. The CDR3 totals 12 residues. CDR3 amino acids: CSVGSGDHEQYF. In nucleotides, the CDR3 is TGCAGCGTTGGGTCAGGGGACCACGAGCAGTACTTC.

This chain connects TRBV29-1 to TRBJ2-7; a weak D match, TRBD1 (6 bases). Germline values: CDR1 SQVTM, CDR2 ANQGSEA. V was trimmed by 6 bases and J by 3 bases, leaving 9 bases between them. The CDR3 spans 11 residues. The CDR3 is CSVDSSYEQYF. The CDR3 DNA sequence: TGCAGCGTGGACAGCAGCTACGAGCAGTACTTC.